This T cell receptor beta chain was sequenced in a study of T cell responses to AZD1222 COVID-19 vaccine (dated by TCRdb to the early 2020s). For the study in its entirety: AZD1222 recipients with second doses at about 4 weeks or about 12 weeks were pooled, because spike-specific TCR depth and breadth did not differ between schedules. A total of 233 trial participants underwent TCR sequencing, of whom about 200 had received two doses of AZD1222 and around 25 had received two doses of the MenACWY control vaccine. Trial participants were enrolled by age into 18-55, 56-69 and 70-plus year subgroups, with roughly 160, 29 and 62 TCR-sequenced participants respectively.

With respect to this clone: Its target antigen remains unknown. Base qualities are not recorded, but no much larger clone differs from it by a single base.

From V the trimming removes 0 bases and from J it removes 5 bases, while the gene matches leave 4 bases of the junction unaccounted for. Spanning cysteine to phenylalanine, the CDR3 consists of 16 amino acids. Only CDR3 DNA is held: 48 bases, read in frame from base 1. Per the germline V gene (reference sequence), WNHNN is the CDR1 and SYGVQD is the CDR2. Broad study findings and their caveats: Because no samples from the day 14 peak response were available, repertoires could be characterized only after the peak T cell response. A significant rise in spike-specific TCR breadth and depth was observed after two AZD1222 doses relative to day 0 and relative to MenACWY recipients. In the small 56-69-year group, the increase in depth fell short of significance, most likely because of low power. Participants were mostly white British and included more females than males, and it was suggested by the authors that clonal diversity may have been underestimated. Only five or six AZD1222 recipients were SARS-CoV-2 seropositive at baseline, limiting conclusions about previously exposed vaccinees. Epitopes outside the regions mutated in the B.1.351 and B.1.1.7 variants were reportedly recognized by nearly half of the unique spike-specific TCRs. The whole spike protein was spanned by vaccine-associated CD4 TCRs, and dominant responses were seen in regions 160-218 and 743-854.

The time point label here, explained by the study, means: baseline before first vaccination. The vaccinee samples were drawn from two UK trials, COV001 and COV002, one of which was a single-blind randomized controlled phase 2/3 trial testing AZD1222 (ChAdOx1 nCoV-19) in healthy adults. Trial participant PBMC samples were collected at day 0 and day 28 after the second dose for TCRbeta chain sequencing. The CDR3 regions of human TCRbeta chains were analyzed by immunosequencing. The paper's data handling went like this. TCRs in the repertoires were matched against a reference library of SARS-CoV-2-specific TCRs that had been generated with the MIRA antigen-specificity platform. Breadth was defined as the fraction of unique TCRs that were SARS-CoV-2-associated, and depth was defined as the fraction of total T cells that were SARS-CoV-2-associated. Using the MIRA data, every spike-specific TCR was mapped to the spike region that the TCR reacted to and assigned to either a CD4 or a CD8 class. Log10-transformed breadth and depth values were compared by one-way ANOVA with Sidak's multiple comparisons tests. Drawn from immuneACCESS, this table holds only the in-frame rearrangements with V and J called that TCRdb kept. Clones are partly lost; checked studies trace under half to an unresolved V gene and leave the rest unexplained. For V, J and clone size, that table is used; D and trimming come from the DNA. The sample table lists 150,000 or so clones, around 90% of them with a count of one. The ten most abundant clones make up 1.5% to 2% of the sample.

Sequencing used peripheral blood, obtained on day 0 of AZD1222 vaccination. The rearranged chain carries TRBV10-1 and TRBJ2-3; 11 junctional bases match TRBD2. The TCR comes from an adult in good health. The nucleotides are TGCGCCAGCAGTGAGTCTCTAGCGGGAGGCAGAGATACGCAGTATTTT. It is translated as CASSESLAGGRDTQYF.